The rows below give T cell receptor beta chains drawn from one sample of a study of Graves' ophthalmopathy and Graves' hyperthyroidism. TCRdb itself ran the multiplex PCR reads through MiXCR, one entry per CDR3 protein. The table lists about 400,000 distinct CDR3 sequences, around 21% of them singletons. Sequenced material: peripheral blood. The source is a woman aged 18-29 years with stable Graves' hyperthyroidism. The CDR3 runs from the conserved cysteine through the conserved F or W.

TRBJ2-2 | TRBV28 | CATPDGTTGELFF
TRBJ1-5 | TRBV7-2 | CASSFDSYSNQPQHF
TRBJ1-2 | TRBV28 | CASGGKIGYGYTF
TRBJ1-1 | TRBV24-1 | CATDRGPDTEASF
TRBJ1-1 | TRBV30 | CAWGQGLSTEAFF
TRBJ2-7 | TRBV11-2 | CASRKGLAGAYEQYF
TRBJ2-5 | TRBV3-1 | CASSQARQQETQYF
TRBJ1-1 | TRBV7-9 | CASRRTEKGTEAFF
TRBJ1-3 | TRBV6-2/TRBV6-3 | CASSYPVARTVSGNTIYF
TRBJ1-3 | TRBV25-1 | CASSDLSGNTIYF
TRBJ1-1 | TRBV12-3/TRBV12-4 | CASSLSLVAFF
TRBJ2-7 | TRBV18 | CASSPSPQAYEQYF
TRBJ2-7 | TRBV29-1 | CSAAIPGYEQYF
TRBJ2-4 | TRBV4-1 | CASSPGLAGGFVKNIQYF
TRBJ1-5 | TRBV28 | CASRNRYHNQPQHF
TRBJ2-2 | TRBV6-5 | CASRLYTGELFF
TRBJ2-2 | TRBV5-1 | CASSSSGRALGELFF
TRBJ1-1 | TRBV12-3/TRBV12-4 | CASSLMGGASEAFF
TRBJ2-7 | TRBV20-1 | CSARLRDRFYEQYF
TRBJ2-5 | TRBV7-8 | CASSWGTDHGKDQYF
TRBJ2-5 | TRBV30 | CAWSPTARGLEETQYF
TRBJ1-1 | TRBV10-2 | CASTHNEGAGGTEAFF
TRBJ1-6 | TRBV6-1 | CASKMDRGLAPLHF
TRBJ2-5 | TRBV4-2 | CASSQAGLAETQYF
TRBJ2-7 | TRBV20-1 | CSAKDRVLNYEQYF
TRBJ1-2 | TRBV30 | CAWSVGEGAGYTF
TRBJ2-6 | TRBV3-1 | CASSQTGNRANVLTF
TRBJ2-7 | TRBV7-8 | CASRARTGGNEQYF
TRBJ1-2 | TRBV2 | CASSGGREIYGYTF
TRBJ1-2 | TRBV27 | CASSLLAGYGGYTF
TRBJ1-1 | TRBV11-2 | CASSPRTGRSTEAFF
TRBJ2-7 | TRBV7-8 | CASSRPRGQGLSYEQYF
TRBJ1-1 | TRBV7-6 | CASSLSHRGNTEAFF
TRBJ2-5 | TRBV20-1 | CSARKSSGRTLQETQYF
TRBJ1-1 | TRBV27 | CASIYPPLLHTEAFF
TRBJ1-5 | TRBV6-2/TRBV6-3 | CASSYLAGGWGSNQPQHF
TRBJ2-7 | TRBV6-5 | CASSSPGQTTYEQYF
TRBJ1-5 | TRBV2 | CASRRGGQNNQPQHF
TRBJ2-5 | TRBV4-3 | CASSQFMEGSIFQETQYF
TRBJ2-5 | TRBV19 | CASSSAGHSQETQYF
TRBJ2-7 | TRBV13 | CASTPRSGRAGEQYF
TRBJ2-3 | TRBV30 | CAWSRRAAVHTDTQYF
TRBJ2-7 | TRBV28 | CASGVRGPTYEQYF
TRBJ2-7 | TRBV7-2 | CASSLTSGRVHEQYF
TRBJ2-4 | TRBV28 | CASWGAANIQYF